This TCR beta chain came from a study of T-cell reconstitution after alpha-beta-depleted transplantation in children. Using unique molecular identifiers, the investigators prepared the TCRbeta library. TCRdb analysed the PCR reads with MiXCR anew, one entry per CDR3 protein. The sample includes some 450,000 distinct CDR3 sequences, approximately 42% of them seen just once. V shed 3 bases and J shed 3 bases, with 13 bases lying between them. The CDR3 consists of 14 residues. Germline loops: CDR1 DFQATT, CDR2 SNEGSKA (reference sequence). The origin of this receptor is a girl aged 2 to 9 with aplastic anemia, due to receive a stem cell transplant. The source material was PBMCs, sampled before TCRalphabeta/CD19-depleted stem cell transplant. J is TRBJ2-3 and V is TRBV20-1; D is perhaps TRBD1 or TRBD2 (7 bases each). The CDR3 is CSASRQGGTDTQYF. CDR3 bases: TGCAGTGCTAGTCGACAGGGAGGGACAGATACGCAGTATTTT.